One sample yielded the 20 T cell receptor beta chains listed below, sequenced in a study of blood T cell repertoires in COVID-19. The assay was immunoSEQ multiplex PCR, and TCRdb's table has in-frame clones only and misses some. The sample shows roughly 360,000 clones, about 80% of them seen only once. Material for sequencing was peripheral blood. The receptor source for this set is a human donor with acute or convalescent COVID-19. The donor label of this sample is uncertain.

The chain couples TRBV7-2 to TRBJ2-2, with 9 bases lining up with TRBD2. V lost 6 bases and J lost 6; bases outside the gene matches: 11. CDR3 size: 16 residues. The germline V gene encodes CDR1 SGHTA and CDR2 FQGNSA. The CDR3 nucleotides read TGTGCCAGCAGGGGGGTCCCGCGGGAGGGCCCCGGGGAGCTGTTTTTT. Translating gives CASRGVPREGPGELFF.

This sequence joins TRBV18 and TRBJ2-1; 8 bases fit TRBD2. The CDR3 runs to 15 residues. V trimming: 6 bases; J trimming: 5 bases; junction bases outside the gene matches: 9. In germline, CDR1 is KGHSH, CDR2 LQKENI. DNA of the CDR3: TGTGCCAGCTCGTTCGGGACTAGGGGTAACAATGAGCAGTTCTTC. Its protein is CASSFGTRGNNEQFF.

This clone was seen just once. CDR3 sequence reads: CASSRTGLEQYF. The CDR3 DNA follows: TGTGCCAGCAGCCGGACAGGGCTCGAGCAGTACTTC. The chain uses TRBV3-1 (or the pseudogene TRBV3-2) and TRBJ2-7, with 8 bases fitting TRBD1. With V trimmed by 4 bases and J by 6 bases, 2 bases remained unmatched. Germline loops: CDR1 LGHDT, CDR2 YNNKEL (reference sequence). The CDR3 covers 12 residues.

The rearrangement uses TRBV6-5 and TRBJ1-2; D gene unclear. V was pared by 6 bases and J by 8 bases, with 16 bases between. The CDR3 is 13 amino acids. The germline CDR1 and CDR2 sequences are MNHEY and SVGAGI. The CDR3, as DNA: TGTGCCAGCAGGAACTCCCACCCCCTAGGCTACACCTTC. It encodes CASRNSHPLGYTF.

Concerning this clone: This same CDR3 is encoded by further DNA sequences in the sample. The J gene is TRBJ1-1, the V gene TRBV4-1; D gene ambiguous. The CDR3 has 16 residues. Germline CDR1 MGHRA, CDR2 YSYEKL. V lost 0 bases and J lost 2, with 13 bases in between. CDR3 in amino acids: CASSQDGAGYNTEAFF. DNA for the CDR3: TGCGCCAGCAGCCAAGATGGAGCCGGATACAACACTGAAGCTTTCTTT.

This chain connects TRBV19 to TRBJ1-6; possible D gene TRBD1, 6 bases. V was shortened by 9 bases and J by 0 bases, with 21 bases between the two germline ends. CDR3 length: 18 amino acids. Germline loops: CDR1 LNHDA, CDR2 SQIVND (reference sequence). In nucleotides, the CDR3 is TGTGCCAGGGCTGGACAGCGAAAAACCAGCTCCTATAATTCACCCCTCCACTTT. It encodes CARAGQRKTSSYNSPLHF.

The V gene is TRBV18, the J gene TRBJ2-1; D remains unclear. CDR1 is KGHSH and CDR2 is LQKENI in the germline V gene. This CDR3 comprises 13 residues. V shed 6 bases and J shed 5 bases, with 11 bases lying between them. CDR3 in amino acids: CASSQFLDNEQFF. CDR3 in DNA: TGTGCCAGCTCCCAATTCTTAGACAATGAGCAGTTCTTC.

The chain combines TRBV5-6 with TRBJ2-7; 8 positions agree with TRBD2. The V segment lost 3 bases and the J segment 0 bases; nucleotides outside the gene matches: 8. The CDR3 consists of 16 residues. Germline V gene data show CDR1 as SGHDT and CDR2 as YYEEEE. CDR3 in amino acids: CASSSLAGGYSYEQYF. DNA for the CDR3: TGTGCCAGCAGCTCCCTCGCGGGGGGTTACTCCTACGAGCAGTACTTC.

The J gene is TRBJ1-2, the V gene TRBV23-1; 9 positions agree with TRBD1. TRBV23-1 is recorded as an ORF, its role being uncertain. After removal of 2 bases from V and 1 base from J, the junction contained 5 bases not matched to a gene. This CDR3 region has 16 residues. The DNA for the CDR3 is TGCGCCAGCAGTCAACTCCGGGACAGGGTTAACTATGGCTACACCTTC. Translated: CASSQLRDRVNYGYTF.

About this clone itself: The sample carries other DNA sequences with the same CDR3. The CDR3 bases are TGTGCCAGCAGCCTTACAGGCAATCAGCCCCAGCATTTT. Translating gives CASSLTGNQPQHF. The chain links TRBV14 to TRBJ1-5; D not resolved. Germline CDR1 reads SGHDN; CDR2 reads FVKESK. V was trimmed by 4 bases and J by 2 bases, leaving 6 bases between them. The CDR3 runs to 13 residues. Variable domain in full (rest from reference TRBV14 and TRBJ1-5): EAGVTQFPSHSVIEKGQTVTLRCDPISGHDNLYWYRRVMGKEIKFLLHFVKESKQDESGMPNNRFLAERTGGTYSTLKVQPAELEDSGVYFCASSLTGNQPQHFGDGTRLSIL.

V and J are TRBV19 and TRBJ1-5; tentatively, D is TRBD1 (6 bases). The CDR3 length is 14 residues. V lost 9 bases to trimming and J lost 6 bases, with 18 bases between them. Germline V gene data show CDR1 as LNHDA and CDR2 as SQIVND (reference sequence). CDR3 sequence (DNA): TGTGCCAGCTCCGTCAGGGACACGGGTCAGCCCCAGCATTTT. Translated: CASSVRDTGQPQHF. The entire variable domain, with the rest obtained from reference TRBV19 and TRBJ1-5, is as follows: DGGITQSPKYLFRKEGQNVTLSCEQNLNHDAMYWYRQDPGQGLRLIYYSQIVNDFQKGDIAEGYSVSREKKESFPLTVTSAQKNPTAFYLCASSVRDTGQPQHFGDGTRLSIL.

J is TRBJ1-2 and V is TRBV18, with 7 bases lining up with TRBD1. The CDR3 extends over 14 amino acids. Germline V gene lookup returns CDR1 KGHSH and CDR2 LQKENI. J gave up 6 bases and V 1 base, and 5 bases lay outside the gene matches. The CDR3 loop is CASSPRQGDDGYTF. The DNA of the CDR3 is TGTGCCAGCTCACCACGACAGGGTGATGATGGCTACACCTTC.

J is TRBJ1-5 and V is TRBV6-5; 7 bases map to TRBD1. Per the germline V gene, CDR1 is MNHEY and CDR2 is SVGAGI. The V gene end was trimmed by 2 bases and the J gene end by 7 bases; junction bases not matched to a gene: 5. The CDR3 totals 14 residues. CDR3 nucleotide sequence: TGTGCCAGCAGTTACACCGACAGGGCCCAGCCCCAGCATTTT. Translation gives CASSYTDRAQPQHF.

V usage is TRBV10-3 and J usage is TRBJ1-5; D perhaps matches TRBD1 (5 bases). The CDR3 spans 14 residues. Germline V lookup: CDR1 ENHRY, CDR2 SYGVKD. Trimming cost V 10 bases and J 7 bases, with 20 bases left between them. CDR3 coding DNA: TGTGCCACCTCCCGGGACTTCAGCGGGCAGCCCCAGCATTTT. Translated, it gives CATSRDFSGQPQHF.

This clone has a single count. Sequence at one end of the junction differs from germline and may be a read error. The chain uses TRBV11-2 and TRBJ2-7; tentatively, D is TRBD1 (6 bases). Germline values: CDR1 SGHAT, CDR2 FQNNGV. The CDR3 is 16 amino acids. This CDR3 reads CASSDWGQQTSHEQYF. The CDR3 DNA follows: TGTGCCAGCAGCGACTGGGGACAACAAACCTCCCACGAGCAGTACTTC. Full variable domain (missing parts from reference TRBV11-2 and TRBJ2-7): EAGVAQSPRYKIIEKRQSVAFWCNPISGHATLYWYQQILGQGPKLLIQFQNNGVVDDSQLPKDRFSAERLKGVDSTLKIQPAKLEDSAVYLCASSDWGQQTSHEQYFGPGTRLTVT.

CDR3 in amino acids: CASSRTGKVHGYTF. CDR3 in DNA: TGTGCCAGCAGTAGGACAGGGAAGGTCCATGGCTACACCTTC. The chain couples TRBV28 to TRBJ1-2; 8 bases agree with TRBD1. Trimming cost V 5 bases and J 6 bases; bases outside gene matches: 8. This CDR3 has 14 residues. Germline-derived CDR1 and CDR2 are MDHEN and SYDVKM.

Comments on this clone: Other DNA sequences in the same sample also yield this CDR3. The rearrangement links TRBV5-1 to TRBJ2-7; the D gene is possibly TRBD1 (6 bases). The CDR3 is 15 amino acids. The germline V gene has CDR1 SGHRS and CDR2 YFSETQ. Trimming took 0 bases from V and 0 from J, leaving 10 bases between them. The CDR3 region is CASSLVQGSSYEQYF. DNA of the CDR3: TGCGCCAGCAGCTTGGTACAGGGAAGCTCCTACGAGCAGTACTTC.

The gene calls are TRBV18 and TRBJ2-1, with D perhaps TRBD1 (5 bases). Trimming pared 6 bases from V and 8 bases from J, leaving 8 bases between. The CDR3 spans 11 residues. CDR1 is KGHSH and CDR2 is LQKENI in the germline V gene. CDR3 coding DNA: TGTGCCAGCTCGTGGGGCCATGAGCAGTTCTTC. Its translation: CASSWGHEQFF.

This chain links TRBV4-2 with TRBJ2-7; a weak D match, TRBD1 (5 bases). The CDR3 length is 16 residues. The germline CDR1 and CDR2 sequences are LGHNA and YNFKEQ. Trimming left V 0 bases short and J 0 bases short, with 12 bases between. The CDR3, as DNA: TGTGCCAGCAGCCAAGAAACGACAGTTTTCTCCTACGAGCAGTACTTC. The encoded protein is CASSQETTVFSYEQYF.

This clone has just a few counts. As DNA, the CDR3 is TGTGCCAGCAGGGGGGGACAGGGAACGTCACCCCTCCACTTT. It yields the protein CASRGGQGTSPLHF. The chain uses TRBV5-5 and TRBJ1-6, with TRBD1 matching 9 bases. The CDR3 consists of 14 residues. The germline CDR1 and CDR2 sequences are SGHKS and YYEKEE (reference sequence). V was pared by 5 bases and J by 10 bases, with 7 bases of the junction left unmatched.